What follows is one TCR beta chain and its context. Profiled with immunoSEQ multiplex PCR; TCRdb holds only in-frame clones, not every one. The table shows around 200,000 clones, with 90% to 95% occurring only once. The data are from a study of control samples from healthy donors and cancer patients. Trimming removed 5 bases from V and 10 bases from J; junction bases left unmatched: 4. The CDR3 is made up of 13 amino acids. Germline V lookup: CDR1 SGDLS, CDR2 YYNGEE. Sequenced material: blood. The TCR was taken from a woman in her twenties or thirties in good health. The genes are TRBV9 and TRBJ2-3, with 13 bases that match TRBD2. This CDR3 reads CASSRLAGGSQYF. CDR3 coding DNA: TGTGCCAGCAGTCGACTAGCGGGGGGATCGCAGTATTTT.